This T cell receptor (beta chain) was documented in a study of siplizumab effects on memory and regulatory T cells. The study assayed about 10^5 TCR templates per sample. Some clones are missing from TCRdb's copy, which holds only in-frame ones; the method was immunoSEQ multiplex PCR. The sample carries over 85,000 clones, roughly 92% recorded once. As concerns this clone: The antigen is undetermined.

The CDR3 length is 15 residues. Germline CDR1 is ENHRY and CDR2 is SYGVKD. V was cut by 4 bases and J by 5 bases, with 15 bases left in between. Study-wide results and caveats: The majority of clones, roughly 75-97% of proliferating CD4+ or CD8+ clones, lacked an assignable naive or memory phenotype. Siplizumab significantly lowered the alloreactive sequences that could be traced to unstimulated CD4+ memory cells. Among alloreactive clones, only a minor fraction mapped to unstimulated subsets.

Sample: CD4+ T cells sorted from blood. This clonotype was obtained from a human donor in good health. V is TRBV10-3 and J is TRBJ1-5; D not resolved. CDR3 residues: CAISVGMNGDQPQHF. As DNA, the CDR3 is TGTGCCATCAGTGTCGGGATGAATGGCGATCAGCCCCAGCATTTT.